The source of this T cell receptor beta chain is a study of human T cells and chemical hapten exposure. Study findings and constraints: PT1 expanded TCR counts and patch test score were linked, and their correlation was positive.

Library preparation tagged each individual cDNA molecule with a unique molecular identifier. TCRdb re-called the RACE reads through MiXCR, storing one row per CDR3 protein. The top ten hold less than 3% of the sample, which has 180,000 or so distinct CDR3 sequences, under 35% seen once. Stated time point: pre-sensitization, week 0. The treatment was: therapeutic diphenylcyclopropenone sensitization with weekly scalp DPC. Per germline, CDR1 MDHEN and CDR2 SYDVKM. CDR3 length: 14 residues. V dropped 7 bases and J dropped 6; count of bases not matched to a gene: 8. This clonotype was detected only a few times. Its specificity is not known.

The sequencing used whole blood, collected in connection with sensitization to the hapten diphenylcyclopropenone (DPC). This rearrangement joins TRBV28 to TRBJ2-3, with 9 bases aligning to TRBD2. The source is a woman between 25 and 40 years old with alopecia areata. Some clones in this sample may be carry-over from other donors' samples. CDR3 sequence (DNA): TGTGCCAGCAAAGGCGGGGGGGCGAGGGATACGCAGTATTTT. Protein product: CASKGGGARDTQYF.